This TCR beta chain was profiled in a study of spatial heterogeneity in lung cancer. Indicated time point: sample taken at primary tumor resection. The donor group consisted of around 66 patients who had untreated, early-stage non-small cell lung cancer. Remarks on this clonotype: What it binds is not known.

The CDR3 sequence is 13 residues long. Trimming shortened V by 6 bases and J by 5 bases, and 13 bases separated the two germline ends. Germline-derived CDR1 and CDR2 are SGHTA and FQGTGA. General observations from the study: Intratumoral expanded alpha and beta TCR counts were found to track tumor mutation counts. Approximate estimated coverage of tumor T cells amounted to 7% to 9% for alpha and about 13% for beta chains.

TCRdb called the 5' RACE reads again in MiXCR, with one record for every CDR3 protein. Of roughly 9,600 distinct CDR3 sequences in the sample, 6% to 6.5% were seen once. This specimen was lung tumor tissue, taken at surgery. This TCR was sampled from a male donor with early-stage non-small cell lung cancer. The V gene is TRBV7-3, the J gene TRBJ2-5, with a weak D call TRBD2 (5 bases). CDR3 bases: TGTGCCAGCAGTACTCTAGCCGCCGAGACCCAGTACTTC. It specifies CASSTLAAETQYF.